The 32 T cell receptor beta chains in this list originate from one sample, sequenced in a study of blood T cell repertoires in COVID-19. Assay: immunoSEQ multiplex PCR; the TCRdb copy retains only in-frame clones and omits some. The sample lists approximately 210,000 clones, 65% to 85% occurring once. The sequenced sample consisted of PBMCs or T cells enriched from blood (not recorded which). These receptors originate from a man younger than 40 with acute COVID-19.

The rearrangement uses TRBV6-5 and TRBJ1-5, with 8 bases fitting TRBD1. With V trimmed by 6 bases and J by 10 bases, 14 bases remained unmatched. The CDR3 extends over 15 amino acids. Germline-derived CDR1 and CDR2 are MNHEY and SVGAGI. The DNA for the CDR3 is TGTGCCAGCAGCTACCGACAGGGGACAATCGAACCCCAGCATTTT. Its translation is CASSYRQGTIEPQHF.

The V gene is TRBV12-3 or TRBV12-4, the J gene TRBJ1-2; 8 bases match TRBD1. The CDR3 covers 12 residues. With 5 bases clipped from V and 8 bases from J, the junction kept 4 bases outside the gene matches. The CDR3 sequence is CASSPGGWGYTF. CDR3 coding DNA: TGTGCCAGCAGTCCAGGGGGCTGGGGCTACACCTTC.

The V and J genes are TRBV24-1 and TRBJ1-2; tentatively, D is TRBD1 (5 bases). V was shortened by 3 bases and J by 6 bases, with 16 bases between the two germline ends. The CDR3 length is 15 residues. Germline V gene data show CDR1 as KGHDR and CDR2 as SFDVKD. CDR3 in DNA: TGTGCCACCAGTGATCCCTCCCGCCAGGGAAATGGCTACACCTTC. Protein product: CATSDPSRQGNGYTF.

This chain joins TRBV4-2 and TRBJ2-3; 8 nucleotides agree with TRBD2. Per germline, CDR1 LGHNA and CDR2 YNFKEQ. The CDR3 runs to 16 residues. The ends lost 0 bases at V and 1 base at J; junction bases unmatched: 3. The CDR3 sequence: CASSQEGAGGTDTQYF. CDR3 coding DNA: TGTGCCAGCAGCCAAGAGGGAGCGGGGGGCACAGATACGCAGTATTTT.

The chain couples TRBV11-2 to TRBJ2-2; 16 bases align to TRBD2. Germline-derived CDR1 and CDR2 are SGHAT and FQNNGV. CDR3 length equals 18 residues. J lost 3 bases, V lost 3 bases, and 4 bases had no gene match. Here the CDR3 DNA reads TGTGCCAGCAGCTTGGGGACTAGCGGGGGGGCTTACACCGGGGAGCTGTTTTTT. It encodes CASSLGTSGGAYTGELFF.

The chain carries TRBV3-1 (or the pseudogene TRBV3-2) and TRBJ2-3; 10 positions match TRBD2. CDR1 is LGHDT and CDR2 is YNNKEL in the germline V gene (reference sequence). The CDR3 is 16 amino acids. Trimming took 2 bases from V and 4 from J; bases not matched to a gene: 6. The CDR3 DNA sequence: TGTGCCAGCAGCCAAAACGGAGCGGGGGGGCCAGATACGCAGTATTTT. The encoded protein is CASSQNGAGGPDTQYF.

J is TRBJ1-5 and V is TRBV27, with D uncertain. Germline CDR1 and CDR2: MNHEY and SMNVEV (reference sequence). CDR3 length: 15 residues. The germline V and J ends were trimmed by 1 base and 3 bases, with 10 bases remaining between them. The CDR3 here is CASSLFGLINQPQHF. The CDR3 DNA reads as TGTGCCAGCAGTTTATTTGGACTGATCAATCAGCCCCAGCATTTT.

The chain links TRBV11-2 to TRBJ1-1; 9 nucleotides agree with TRBD1. Germline values: CDR1 SGHAT, CDR2 FQNNGV. The J segment lost 3 bases and the V segment lost 1 base, leaving 6 bases of the junction unmatched. The CDR3 is 16 residues long. The DNA for the CDR3 is TGTGCCAGCAGCTTAGGCGGACAGGGGAGGGACACTGAAGCTTTCTTT. As protein: CASSLGGQGRDTEAFF.

The genes are TRBV28 and TRBJ1-1, with a possible D match to TRBD1 (6 bases). Looked up from germline, CDR1 is MDHEN and CDR2 is SYDVKM. The CDR3 extends over 13 amino acids. V shed 10 bases and J shed 2 bases, with 14 bases lying between them. This CDR3 reads CANQKQGNTEAFF. CDR3 bases: TGTGCCAACCAAAAACAGGGTAACACTGAAGCTTTCTTT.

This clone came up a few times. The V and J genes are TRBV13 and TRBJ1-2; 10 bases are shared with TRBD1. Germline lookup yields CDR1 PRHDT and CDR2 FYEKMQ (reference sequence). Trimming took 5 bases from V and 7 from J; bases not matched to a gene: 13. The CDR3 consists of 16 residues. The CDR3 loop reads CASSAFPGTGDFGYTF. In DNA, the CDR3 is TGTGCCAGCAGCGCTTTCCCCGGGACAGGGGATTTTGGCTACACCTTC.

This sequence joins TRBV5-1 and TRBJ2-5; TRBD1 is a possible D gene (7 bases). In germline, CDR1 is SGHRS, CDR2 YFSETQ. The CDR3 has 13 amino acids. The V gene lost 7 bases and the J gene lost 1 base, with 11 bases spanning the gap. The CDR3 bases are TGCGCCAGCCGCCAGGGGGGCCAAGAGACCCAGTACTTC. Its protein product is CASRQGGQETQYF.

This chain connects TRBV11-2 to TRBJ2-1, with D maybe TRBD1 (6 bases). CDR3 length: 16 residues. Trimming pared 4 bases from V and 3 bases from J, leaving 16 bases between. CDR1 SGHAT and CDR2 FQNNGV come from the germline V gene. The CDR3 DNA follows: TGTGCCAGCAGCTCTCGGTTCAGGGGCGGCTACAATGAGCAGTTCTTC. It translates to CASSSRFRGGYNEQFF.

The chain employs TRBV9 and TRBJ2-7; D is perhaps TRBD2 (6 bases). Germline lookup yields CDR1 SGDLS and CDR2 YYNGEE. The CDR3 has 12 residues. Trimming took 4 bases from V and 6 from J, leaving 11 bases between them. This chain's CDR3 is CASSPGGSEQYF. CDR3 DNA sequence: TGTGCCAGCAGCCCCGGGGGTAGCGAGCAGTACTTC.

The chain links TRBV25-1 to TRBJ1-5; D possibly corresponds to TRBD1 (6 bases). The CDR3 consists of 13 residues. V lost 6 bases and J lost 0, with 6 bases in between. Germline CDR1 MGHDK, CDR2 SYGVNS. This CDR3 is CASRGGSNQPQHF. Here the CDR3 DNA reads TGTGCCAGCAGAGGGGGTAGCAATCAGCCCCAGCATTTT.

The gene calls are TRBV6-5 and TRBJ1-1; TRBD1 might be the D (6 bases). Germline V gene data show CDR1 as MNHEY and CDR2 as SVGAGI. Trimming cost V 4 bases and J 1 base, with 10 bases left between them. This CDR3 spans 14 amino acids. CDR3 sequence reads: CASSLDRRNTEAFF. DNA for the CDR3: TGTGCCAGCAGTTTAGACAGGAGGAACACTGAAGCTTTCTTT.

The rearrangement joins TRBV6-5 to TRBJ1-1; the match to TRBD1 covers 7 bases. With 2 bases clipped from V and 1 base from J, the junction kept 1 base outside the gene matches. This CDR3 has 14 residues. In germline, CDR1 is MNHEY, CDR2 SVGAGI. Written as DNA, the CDR3 is TGTGCCAGCAGTTACGGGACAGCGAACACTGAAGCTTTCTTT. Translated: CASSYGTANTEAFF.

The V call is TRBV2, the J call TRBJ2-2; possible D gene TRBD2, 5 bases. V was cut by 7 bases and J by 3 bases, with 9 bases left in between. The CDR3 sequence is 13 residues long. Per germline, CDR1 SNHLY and CDR2 FYNNEI. The chain's CDR3 is CASIEGHTGELFF. The CDR3 region has the DNA TGTGCCAGCATTGAGGGCCACACCGGGGAGCTGTTTTTT.

In its sample, this clone was seen once. The chain joins TRBV2 to TRBJ2-5, with 9 bases that match TRBD1. CDR1 and CDR2 from the germline V gene are SNHLY and FYNNEI. Trimming took 8 bases from V and 0 from J; bases not matched to a gene: 16. This CDR3 region has 18 residues. The CDR3 nucleotides are TGTGCCAGCTCCTACCCCGACAGGGGGTCGACTAACCAAGAGACCCAGTACTTC. This translates into CASSYPDRGSTNQETQYF.

This clone was seen once. The chain links TRBV29-1 to TRBJ2-1; maybe TRBD1 (5 bases). CDR3 length equals 14 residues. Trimming left V 7 bases short and J 0 bases short, with 13 bases between. CDR1 is SQVTM, CDR2 ANQGSEA, per germline. The CDR3 DNA reads as TGCAGCGGCAGGGAAATCACCTCCTACAATGAGCAGTTCTTC. It specifies CSGREITSYNEQFF.

V gene TRBV9 combines with J gene TRBJ2-2, with a weak D call TRBD1 (5 bases). The CDR3 runs to 16 residues. The V end lost 0 bases, the J end lost 2 bases, and 11 bases lay between the germline ends. Per the germline V gene, CDR1 is SGDLS and CDR2 is YYNGEE. The CDR3 DNA sequence: TGTGCCAGCAGCGTAGGAGCAGGGCCTAACACCGGGGAGCTGTTTTTT. It translates to CASSVGAGPNTGELFF.

A single count supports this clone. This chain uses TRBV6-5 with TRBJ1-6, with no clear D. This CDR3 has 14 residues. The V end lost 6 bases, the J end lost 7 bases, and 13 bases lay between the germline ends. The germline CDR1 and CDR2 sequences are MNHEY and SVGAGI. The CDR3 bases are TGTGCCAGCAGCTATGATATGCCCAATTCACCCCTCCACTTT. Protein sequence: CASSYDMPNSPLHF.

This sequence joins TRBV5-1 and TRBJ1-6, with 7 bases lining up with TRBD1. After removal of 4 bases from V and 5 bases from J, the junction contained 6 bases not matched to a gene. CDR1 is SGHRS, CDR2 YFSETQ, per germline. The CDR3 loop spans 15 amino acids. CDR3 in amino acids: CASSIQGKDNSPLHF. The CDR3 DNA is TGCGCCAGCAGCATACAGGGGAAGGATAATTCACCCCTCCACTTT. Using reference TRBV5-1 and TRBJ1-6 for the parts outside the CDR3, the full variable domain is KAGVTQTPRYLIKTRGQQVTLSCSPISGHRSVSWYQQTPGQGLQFLFEYFSETQRNKGNFPGRFSGRQFSNSRSEMNVSTLELGDSALYLCASSIQGKDNSPLHFGNGTRLTVT.

This rearrangement joins TRBV27 to TRBJ1-1; D is possibly TRBD1 (5 bases). The CDR3 extends over 15 amino acids. V lost 6 bases and J 6 bases, leaving 20 bases between the germline ends. Looked up from germline, CDR1 is MNHEY and CDR2 is SMNVEV (reference sequence). Here the CDR3 DNA reads TGTGCCAGCAGCCCCCGCGGGGGGATAATTGCTGAAGCTTTCTTT. Protein product: CASSPRGGIIAEAFF.

The chain is built from TRBV6-4 and TRBJ2-6; 7 bases are a match to TRBD1. The trim removed 3 bases at V and 2 bases at J, leaving 10 bases unmatched. Germline V gives CDR1 MRHNA, CDR2 SNTAGT. The CDR3 is 18 residues long. CDR3 DNA sequence: TGTGCCAGCAGTGAAGGGGGCGGAGGTATAGCTGGGGCCAACGTCCTGACTTTC. Its translation is CASSEGGGGIAGANVLTF.

V gene TRBV28 combines with J gene TRBJ1-1, with TRBD1 matching over 7 bases. The V gene end was trimmed by 5 bases and the J gene end by 6 bases; junction bases not matched to a gene: 9. Germline V gene lookup returns CDR1 MDHEN and CDR2 SYDVKM. This CDR3 contains 14 residues. CDR3 residues: CASSLYRGHSEAFF. The CDR3 region has the DNA TGTGCCAGCAGTCTTTACAGGGGCCATTCTGAAGCTTTCTTT.

The chain carries TRBV27 and TRBJ2-1; 14 positions agree with TRBD2. V gave up 0 bases and J gave up 12 bases; unmatched junction bases: 4. The CDR3 spans 15 residues. Germline assignment: CDR1 MNHEY and CDR2 SMNVEV (reference sequence). The CDR3 sequence is CASSLSGLAGGSQFF. For the CDR3, the DNA is TGTGCCAGCAGTTTATCTGGACTAGCGGGGGGTTCGCAGTTCTTC.

The J gene is TRBJ2-3, the V gene TRBV9; TRBD2 matches 9 bases. Germline V gene data show CDR1 as SGDLS and CDR2 as YYNGEE. The CDR3 runs to 15 residues. V was clipped by 2 bases and J by 5 bases; unmatched bases: 6. The CDR3 bases are TGTGCCAGCAGCGTCTCTAGCGGGGTTGGAGATACGCAGTATTTT. Translating it yields CASSVSSGVGDTQYF.

This clone was observed many times. V and J are TRBV14 and TRBJ1-2; D remains ambiguous. The CDR3 is 18 residues long. V was clipped by 0 bases and J by 8 bases, with 25 bases between them. The germline CDR1 and CDR2 sequences are SGHDN and FVKESK. The CDR3 nucleotides are TGTGCCAGCAGCCAAGATGTGCGTAAGTCGAGGTCCCCGGGAGGCTACACCTTC. Translated: CASSQDVRKSRSPGGYTF.

The chain uses TRBV12-5 and TRBJ2-5; maybe TRBD1 (6 bases). The CDR3 consists of 15 residues. Germline CDR1 and CDR2: LGHNT and FRNRAP. Trimming cost V 1 base and J 4 bases, with 13 bases left between them. This CDR3 reads CASGLATGLGETQYF. DNA of the CDR3: TGTGCTAGTGGTTTGGCCACAGGGTTAGGAGAGACCCAGTACTTC.

This chain connects TRBV2 to TRBJ1-2; 9 bases are a match to TRBD1. Germline CDR1 and CDR2: SNHLY and FYNNEI. J lost 7 bases, V lost 6 bases, and 6 bases had no gene match. The CDR3 has 13 residues. The DNA of the CDR3 is TGTGCCAGCAGCGACGGACAGGGGATTGGCTACACCTTC. Translating it yields CASSDGQGIGYTF.

The J gene is TRBJ2-3, the V gene TRBV24-1; the match to TRBD1 covers 10 bases. The germline V gene has CDR1 KGHDR and CDR2 SFDVKD. V lost 2 bases to trimming and J lost 4 bases; unmatched junction nucleotides: 8. This CDR3 has 17 residues. The CDR3 protein is CATSDSPGQGRPDTQYF. DNA of the CDR3: TGTGCCACCAGTGATTCACCGGGACAGGGGAGGCCAGATACGCAGTATTTT.

The V call is TRBV29-1, the J call TRBJ1-4; D unclear. The length of the CDR3 is 14 residues. Germline V CDR1 and CDR2: SQVTM, ANQGSEA. With 0 bases removed from V and 4 bases from J, the gap between germline ends came to 9 bases. The CDR3 here is CSVEELVINEKLFF. The CDR3 nucleotides are TGCAGCGTTGAAGAGCTAGTGATTAATGAAAAACTGTTTTTT.